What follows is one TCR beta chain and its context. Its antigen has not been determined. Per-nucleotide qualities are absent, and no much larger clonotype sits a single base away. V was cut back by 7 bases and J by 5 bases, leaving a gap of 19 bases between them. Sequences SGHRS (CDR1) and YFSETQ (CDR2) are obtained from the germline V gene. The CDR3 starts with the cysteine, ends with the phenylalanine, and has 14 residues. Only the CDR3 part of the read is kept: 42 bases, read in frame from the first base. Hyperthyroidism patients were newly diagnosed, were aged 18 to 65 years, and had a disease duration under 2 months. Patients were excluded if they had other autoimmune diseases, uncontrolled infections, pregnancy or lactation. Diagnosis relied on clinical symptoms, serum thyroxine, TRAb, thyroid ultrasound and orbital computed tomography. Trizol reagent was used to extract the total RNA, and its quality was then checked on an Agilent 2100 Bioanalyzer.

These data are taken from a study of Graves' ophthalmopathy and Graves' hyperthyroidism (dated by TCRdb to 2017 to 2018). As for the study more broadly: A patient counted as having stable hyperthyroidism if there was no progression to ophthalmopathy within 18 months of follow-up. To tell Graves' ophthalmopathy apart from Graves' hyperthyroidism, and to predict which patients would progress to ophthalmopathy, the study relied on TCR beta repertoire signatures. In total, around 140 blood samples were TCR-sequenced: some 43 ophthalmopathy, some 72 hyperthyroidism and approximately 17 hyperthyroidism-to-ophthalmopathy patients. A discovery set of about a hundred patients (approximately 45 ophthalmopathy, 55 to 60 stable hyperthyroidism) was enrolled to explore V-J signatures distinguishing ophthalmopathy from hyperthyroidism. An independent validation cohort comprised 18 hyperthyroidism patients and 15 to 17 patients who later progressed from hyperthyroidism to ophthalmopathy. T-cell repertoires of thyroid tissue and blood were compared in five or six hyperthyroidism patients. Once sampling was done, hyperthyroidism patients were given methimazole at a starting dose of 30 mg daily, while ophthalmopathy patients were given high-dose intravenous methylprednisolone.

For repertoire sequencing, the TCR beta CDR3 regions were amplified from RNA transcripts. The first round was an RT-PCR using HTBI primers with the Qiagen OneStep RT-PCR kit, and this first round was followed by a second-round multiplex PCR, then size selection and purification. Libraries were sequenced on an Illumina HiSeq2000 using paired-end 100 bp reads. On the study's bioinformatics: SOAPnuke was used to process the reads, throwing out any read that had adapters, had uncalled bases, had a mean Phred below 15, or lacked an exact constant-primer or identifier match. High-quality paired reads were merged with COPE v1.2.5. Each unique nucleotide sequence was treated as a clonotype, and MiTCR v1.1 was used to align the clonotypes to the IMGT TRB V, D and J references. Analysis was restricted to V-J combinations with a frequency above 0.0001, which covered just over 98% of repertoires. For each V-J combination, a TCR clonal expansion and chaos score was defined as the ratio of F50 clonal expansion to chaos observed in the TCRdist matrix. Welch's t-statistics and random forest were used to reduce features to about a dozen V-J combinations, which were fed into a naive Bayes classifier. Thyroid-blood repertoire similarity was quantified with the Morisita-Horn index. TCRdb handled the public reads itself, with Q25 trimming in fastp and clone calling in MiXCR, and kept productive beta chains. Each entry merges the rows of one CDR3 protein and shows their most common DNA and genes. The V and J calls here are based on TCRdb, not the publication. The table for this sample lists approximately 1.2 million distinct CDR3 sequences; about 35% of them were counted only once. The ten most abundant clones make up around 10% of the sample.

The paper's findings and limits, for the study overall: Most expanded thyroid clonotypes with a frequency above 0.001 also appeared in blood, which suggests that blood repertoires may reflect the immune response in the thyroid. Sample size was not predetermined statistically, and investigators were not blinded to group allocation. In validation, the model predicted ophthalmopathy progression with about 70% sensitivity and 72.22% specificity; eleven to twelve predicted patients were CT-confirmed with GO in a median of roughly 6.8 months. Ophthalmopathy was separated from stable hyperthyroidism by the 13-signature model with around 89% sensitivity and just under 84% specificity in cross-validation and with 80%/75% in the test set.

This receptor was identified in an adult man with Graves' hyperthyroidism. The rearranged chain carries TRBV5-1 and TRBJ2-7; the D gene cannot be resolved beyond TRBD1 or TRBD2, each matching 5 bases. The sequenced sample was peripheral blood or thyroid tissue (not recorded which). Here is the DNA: TGCGCCAGCGTAGGTGGGGGATCGGAAAACGAGCAGTACTTC. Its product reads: CASVGGGSENEQYF.